Described below is a single T cell receptor (beta chain) sequence and its context. The length of the CDR3 is 13 residues. Germline CDR1 reads SGHRS; CDR2 reads YFSETQ. V lost 4 bases and J lost 1, with 5 bases in between. Across 20 to 25 US areas, participants ranged in age from 18 to 89 years. Generated by immunoSEQ multiplex PCR, the TCRdb table keeps only in-frame clones and is missing some. The sample records a few hundred thousand clones, around nine tenths being singletons. This record belongs to a study of blood T cell repertoires in COVID-19. Study-level background: Sites across the United States, Italy and Spain contributed samples from acute and convalescent COVID-19. From T cells, B-cell-depleted T cells, or PBMCs came the material, which was cDNA or gDNA.

The chain employs TRBV5-1 and TRBJ2-2, with no clear D. The clonotype originates from a woman aged 55-69 years in a cohort exposed to, infected with or recovered from COVID-19 (not recorded which). The sample comprised PBMCs or T cells enriched from blood (not recorded which). The CDR3 loop reads CASSSMNTGELFF. Written as DNA, the CDR3 is TGCGCCAGCAGCAGCATGAACACCGGGGAGCTGTTTTTT.